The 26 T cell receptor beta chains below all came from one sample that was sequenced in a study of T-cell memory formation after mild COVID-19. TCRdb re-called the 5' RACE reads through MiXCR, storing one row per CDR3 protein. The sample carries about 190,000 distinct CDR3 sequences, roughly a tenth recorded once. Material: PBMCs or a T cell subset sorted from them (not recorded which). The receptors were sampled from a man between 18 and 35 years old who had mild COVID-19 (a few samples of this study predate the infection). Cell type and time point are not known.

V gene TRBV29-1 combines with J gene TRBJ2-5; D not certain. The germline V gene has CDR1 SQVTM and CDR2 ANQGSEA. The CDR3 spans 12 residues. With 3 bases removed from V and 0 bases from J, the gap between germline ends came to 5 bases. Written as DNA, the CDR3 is TGCAGCGTTGACCGGGACCAAGAGACCCAGTACTTC. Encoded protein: CSVDRDQETQYF.

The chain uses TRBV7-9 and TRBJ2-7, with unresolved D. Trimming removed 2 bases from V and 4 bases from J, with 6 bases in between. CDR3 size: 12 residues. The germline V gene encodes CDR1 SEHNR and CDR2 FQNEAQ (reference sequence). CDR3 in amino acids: CASSLTHYEQYF. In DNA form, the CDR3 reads TGTGCCAGCAGCTTAACCCATTACGAGCAGTACTTC.

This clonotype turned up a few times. The DNA for the CDR3 is TGTGCCAGCAGCTTAGAACCGCCAGGGGCTGGCTACACCTTC. This codes for CASSLEPPGAGYTF. This chain uses TRBV7-2 with TRBJ1-2; possible D gene TRBD1, 6 bases. Trimming took 1 base from V and 7 from J, leaving 13 bases between them. The CDR3 spans 14 residues. Germline V gene sequence: CDR1 SGHTA, CDR2 FQGNSA.

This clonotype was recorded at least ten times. The CDR3 coding sequence is TGTGCCAGCAGCGTAAACCCGGGACAGGGCGATCTTGAGCAGTTCTTC. Protein product: CASSVNPGQGDLEQFF. The V gene is TRBV7-6, the J gene TRBJ2-1; 9 bases map to TRBD1. J lost 9 bases, V lost 5 bases, and 14 bases had no gene match. The CDR3 spans 16 residues. Looked up from germline, CDR1 is SGHVS and CDR2 is FNYEAQ.

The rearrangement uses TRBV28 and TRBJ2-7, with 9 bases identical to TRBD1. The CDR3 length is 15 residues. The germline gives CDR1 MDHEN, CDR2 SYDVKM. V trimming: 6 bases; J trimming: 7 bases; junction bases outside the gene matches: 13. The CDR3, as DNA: TGTGCCAGCAGATCCGGGGGACAGGGAGTAAGGGAGCAGTACGTC. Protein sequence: CASRSGGQGVREQYV.

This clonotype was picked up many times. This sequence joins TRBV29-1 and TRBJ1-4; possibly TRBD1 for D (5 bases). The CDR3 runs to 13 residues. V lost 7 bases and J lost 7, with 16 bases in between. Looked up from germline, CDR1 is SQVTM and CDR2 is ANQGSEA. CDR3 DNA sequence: TGCAGCGCATCACGCGGGGCAGGTGAAAAACTGTTTTTT. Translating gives CSASRGAGEKLFF. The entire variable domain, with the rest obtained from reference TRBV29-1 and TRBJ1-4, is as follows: SAVISQKPSRDICQRGTSLTIQCQVDSQVTMMFWYRQQPGQSLTLIATANQGSEATYESGFVIDKFPISRPNLTFSTLTVSNMSPEDSSIYLCSASRGAGEKLFFGSGTQLSVL.

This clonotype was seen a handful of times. The CDR3 reads CATRAMEGASEAFF. As DNA, the CDR3 is TGTGCCACCAGAGCCATGGAGGGGGCAAGTGAAGCTTTCTTT. The chain combines TRBV15 with TRBJ1-1; TRBD1 matches at 7 bases. V dropped 6 bases and J dropped 7; count of bases not matched to a gene: 11. The CDR3 consists of 14 residues. Germline V gene lookup returns CDR1 LNHNV and CDR2 YYDKDF (reference sequence).

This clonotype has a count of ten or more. The CDR3: CASSTPPGNLGAETQYF. The CDR3 coding sequence is TGTGCCAGCAGCACACCGCCAGGGAATCTGGGGGCGGAGACCCAGTACTTC. The chain is built from TRBV5-6 and TRBJ2-5, with a possible D match to TRBD1 (6 bases). Germline V CDR1 and CDR2: SGHDT, YYEEEE. The CDR3 sequence is 17 residues long. V gave up 4 bases and J gave up 5 bases, with 24 bases separating them.

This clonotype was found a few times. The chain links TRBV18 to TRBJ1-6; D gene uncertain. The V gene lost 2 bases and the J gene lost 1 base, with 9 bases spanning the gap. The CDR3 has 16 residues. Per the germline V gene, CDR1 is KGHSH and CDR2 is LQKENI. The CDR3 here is CASSPGVGSYNSPLHF. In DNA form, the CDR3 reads TGTGCCAGCTCACCAGGGGTAGGGTCCTATAATTCACCCCTCCACTTT.

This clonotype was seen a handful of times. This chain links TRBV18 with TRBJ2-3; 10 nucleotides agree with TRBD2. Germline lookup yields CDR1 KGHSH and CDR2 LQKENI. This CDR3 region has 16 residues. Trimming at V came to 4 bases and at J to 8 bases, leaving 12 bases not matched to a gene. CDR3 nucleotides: TGTGCCAGCTCACAACCGGGACTAGCGCCGGCTGTTACGCAGTATTTT. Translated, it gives CASSQPGLAPAVTQYF.

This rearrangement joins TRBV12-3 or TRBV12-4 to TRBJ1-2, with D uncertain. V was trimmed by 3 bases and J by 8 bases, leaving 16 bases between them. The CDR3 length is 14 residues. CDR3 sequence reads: CASSLGISSGGYTF. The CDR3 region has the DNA TGTGCCAGCAGTTTGGGGATTTCTAGCGGCGGCTACACCTTC.

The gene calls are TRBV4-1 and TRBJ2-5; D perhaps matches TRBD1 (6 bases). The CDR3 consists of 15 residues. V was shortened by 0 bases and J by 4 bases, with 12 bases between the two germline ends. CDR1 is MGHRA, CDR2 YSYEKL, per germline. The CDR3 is CASSQEGALGETQYF. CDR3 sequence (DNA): TGCGCCAGCAGCCAAGAGGGGGCTTTGGGAGAGACCCAGTACTTC.

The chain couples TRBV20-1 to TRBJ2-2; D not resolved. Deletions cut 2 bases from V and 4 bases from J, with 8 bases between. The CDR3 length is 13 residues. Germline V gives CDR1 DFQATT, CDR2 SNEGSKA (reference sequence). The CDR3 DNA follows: TGCAGTGCTAGATACGACTCCACCGGGGAGCTGTTTTTT. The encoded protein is CSARYDSTGELFF.

Here the CDR3 reads CASSQDQTVGLFF. Here the CDR3 DNA reads TGCGCCAGCAGCCAGGACCAGACAGTAGGGCTGTTTTTT. The V gene is TRBV4-1, the J gene TRBJ1-4, with a possible D match to TRBD1 (5 bases). The germline CDR1 and CDR2 sequences are MGHRA and YSYEKL. V gave up 3 bases and J gave up 14 bases, with 16 bases separating them. The CDR3 totals 13 residues.

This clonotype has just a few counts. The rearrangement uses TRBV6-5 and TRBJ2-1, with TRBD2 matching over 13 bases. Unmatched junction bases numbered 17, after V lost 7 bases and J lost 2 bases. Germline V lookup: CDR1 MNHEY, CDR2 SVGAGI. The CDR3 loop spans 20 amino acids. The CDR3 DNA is TGTGCCAGCACCCGAAAAGGACTAGCGGGGGCCCGAGGGCCCTACAATGAGCAGTTCTTC. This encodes CASTRKGLAGARGPYNEQFF.

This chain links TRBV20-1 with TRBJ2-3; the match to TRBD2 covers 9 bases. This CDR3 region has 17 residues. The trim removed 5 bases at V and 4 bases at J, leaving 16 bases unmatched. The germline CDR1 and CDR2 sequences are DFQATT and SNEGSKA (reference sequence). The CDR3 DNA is TGCAGTGCTTCCTCCTATTTAGCGGGGGCCTGGTCAGATACGCAGTATTTT. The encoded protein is CSASSYLAGAWSDTQYF.

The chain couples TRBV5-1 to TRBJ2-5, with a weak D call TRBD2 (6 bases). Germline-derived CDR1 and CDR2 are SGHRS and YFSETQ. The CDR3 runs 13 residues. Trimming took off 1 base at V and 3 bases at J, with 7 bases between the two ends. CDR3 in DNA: TGCGCCAGCAGCTTGTGGGGGGAAGAGACCCAGTACTTC. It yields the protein CASSLWGEETQYF.

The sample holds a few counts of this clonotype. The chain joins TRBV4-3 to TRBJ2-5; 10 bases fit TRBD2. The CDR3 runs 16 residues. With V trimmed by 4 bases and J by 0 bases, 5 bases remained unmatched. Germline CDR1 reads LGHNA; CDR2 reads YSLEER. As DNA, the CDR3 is TGCGCCAGCAGCCCAGGACTAGCGGTGTACCAAGAGACCCAGTACTTC. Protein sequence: CASSPGLAVYQETQYF.

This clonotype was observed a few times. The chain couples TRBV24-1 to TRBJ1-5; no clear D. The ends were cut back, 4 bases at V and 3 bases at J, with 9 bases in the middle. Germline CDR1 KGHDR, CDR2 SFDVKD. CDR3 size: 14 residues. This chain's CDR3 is CATSDRTVNQPQHF. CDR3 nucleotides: TGTGCCACCAGTGACCGGACGGTCAATCAGCCCCAGCATTTT.

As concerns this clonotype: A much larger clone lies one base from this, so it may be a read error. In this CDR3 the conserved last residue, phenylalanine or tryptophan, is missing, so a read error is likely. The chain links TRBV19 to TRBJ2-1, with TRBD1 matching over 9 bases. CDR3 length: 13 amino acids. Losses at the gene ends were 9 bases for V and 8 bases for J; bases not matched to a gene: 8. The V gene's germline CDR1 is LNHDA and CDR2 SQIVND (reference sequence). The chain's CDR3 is CASNPTGGDEQFI. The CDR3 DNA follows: TGTGCCAGCAACCCGACAGGGGGGGATGAGCAGTTCATC.

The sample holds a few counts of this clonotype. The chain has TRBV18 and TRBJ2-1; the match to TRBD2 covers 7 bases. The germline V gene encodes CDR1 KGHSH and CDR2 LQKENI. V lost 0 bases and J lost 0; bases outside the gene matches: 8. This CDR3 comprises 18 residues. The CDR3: CASSPPTWGGSSYNEQFF. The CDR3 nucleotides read TGTGCCAGCTCACCACCGACCTGGGGCGGGAGCTCCTACAATGAGCAGTTCTTC.

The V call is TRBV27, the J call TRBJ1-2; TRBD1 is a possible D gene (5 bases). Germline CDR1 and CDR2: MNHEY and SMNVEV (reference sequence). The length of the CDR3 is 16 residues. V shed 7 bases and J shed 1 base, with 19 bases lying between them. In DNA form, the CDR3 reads TGTGCCAGCACCCCCTCTTGGGGGGGTGGTAACTATGGCTACACCTTC. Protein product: CASTPSWGGGNYGYTF.

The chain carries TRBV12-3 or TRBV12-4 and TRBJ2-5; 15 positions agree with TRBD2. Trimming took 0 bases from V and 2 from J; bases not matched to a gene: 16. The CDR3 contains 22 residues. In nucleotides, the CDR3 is TGTGCCAGCAGTTTAGCGCCCCTCCTGGGACTAGCGGGGGGCCGGTCTCAAGAGACCCAGTACTTC. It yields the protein CASSLAPLLGLAGGRSQETQYF.

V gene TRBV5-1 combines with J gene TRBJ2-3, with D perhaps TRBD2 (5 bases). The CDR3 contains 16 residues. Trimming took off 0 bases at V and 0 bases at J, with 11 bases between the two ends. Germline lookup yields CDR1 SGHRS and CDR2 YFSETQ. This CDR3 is CASSLGKRTSTDTQYF. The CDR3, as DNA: TGCGCCAGCAGCTTGGGCAAGCGGACGAGCACAGATACGCAGTATTTT.

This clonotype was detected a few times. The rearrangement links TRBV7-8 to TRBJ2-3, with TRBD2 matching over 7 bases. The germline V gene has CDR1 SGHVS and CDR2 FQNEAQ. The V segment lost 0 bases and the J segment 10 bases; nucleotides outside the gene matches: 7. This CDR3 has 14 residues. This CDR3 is CASSLAGSGLSQYF. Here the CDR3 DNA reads TGTGCCAGCAGCTTAGCGGGTAGCGGGCTGTCGCAGTATTTT. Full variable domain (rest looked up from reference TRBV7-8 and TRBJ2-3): GAGVSQSPRYKVAKRGQDVALRCDPISGHVSLFWYQQALGQGPEFLTYFQNEAQLDKSGLPSDRFFAERPEGSVSTLKIQRTQQEDSAVYLCASSLAGSGLSQYFGPGTRLTVL.

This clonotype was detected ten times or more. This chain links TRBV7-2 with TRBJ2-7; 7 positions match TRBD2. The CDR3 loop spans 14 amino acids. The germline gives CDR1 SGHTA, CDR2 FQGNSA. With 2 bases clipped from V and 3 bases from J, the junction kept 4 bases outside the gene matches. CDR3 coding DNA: TGTGCCAGCAGCTTATCAGGACTAGGCTACGAGCAGTACTTC. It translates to CASSLSGLGYEQYF.